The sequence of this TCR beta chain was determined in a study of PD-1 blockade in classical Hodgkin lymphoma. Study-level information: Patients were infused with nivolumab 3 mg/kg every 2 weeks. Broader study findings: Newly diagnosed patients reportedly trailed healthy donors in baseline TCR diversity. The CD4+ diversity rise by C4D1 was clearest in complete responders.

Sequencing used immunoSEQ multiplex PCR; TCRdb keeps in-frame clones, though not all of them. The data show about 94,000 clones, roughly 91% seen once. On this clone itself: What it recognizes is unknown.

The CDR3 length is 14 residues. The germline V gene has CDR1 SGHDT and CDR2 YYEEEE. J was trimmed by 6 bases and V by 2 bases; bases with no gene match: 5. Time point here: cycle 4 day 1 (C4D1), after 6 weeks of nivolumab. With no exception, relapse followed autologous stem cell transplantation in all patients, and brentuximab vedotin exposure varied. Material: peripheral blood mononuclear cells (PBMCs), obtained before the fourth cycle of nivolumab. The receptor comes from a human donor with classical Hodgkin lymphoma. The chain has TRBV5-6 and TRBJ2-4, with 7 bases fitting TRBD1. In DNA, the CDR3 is TGTGCCAGCAGCTTCGGGACAGCCGCAAACATTCAGTACTTC. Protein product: CASSFGTAANIQYF.